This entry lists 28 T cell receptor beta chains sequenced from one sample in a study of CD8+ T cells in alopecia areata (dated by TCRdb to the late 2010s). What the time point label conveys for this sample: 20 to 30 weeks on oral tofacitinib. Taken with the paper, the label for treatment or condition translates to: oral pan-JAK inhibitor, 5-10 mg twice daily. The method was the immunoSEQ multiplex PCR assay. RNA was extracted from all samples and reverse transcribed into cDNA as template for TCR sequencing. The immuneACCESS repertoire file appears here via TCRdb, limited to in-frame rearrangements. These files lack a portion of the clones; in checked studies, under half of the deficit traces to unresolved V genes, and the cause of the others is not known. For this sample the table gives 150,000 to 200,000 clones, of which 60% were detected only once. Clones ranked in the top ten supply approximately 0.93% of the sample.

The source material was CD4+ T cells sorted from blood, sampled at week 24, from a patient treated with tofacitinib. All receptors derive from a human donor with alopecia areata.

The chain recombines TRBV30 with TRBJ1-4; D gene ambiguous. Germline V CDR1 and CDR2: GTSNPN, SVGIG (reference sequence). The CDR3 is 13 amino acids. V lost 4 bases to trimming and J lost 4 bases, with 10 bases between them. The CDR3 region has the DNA TGTGCCTGGACTTCTCAGTATAATGAAAAACTGTTTTTT. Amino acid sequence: CAWTSQYNEKLFF.

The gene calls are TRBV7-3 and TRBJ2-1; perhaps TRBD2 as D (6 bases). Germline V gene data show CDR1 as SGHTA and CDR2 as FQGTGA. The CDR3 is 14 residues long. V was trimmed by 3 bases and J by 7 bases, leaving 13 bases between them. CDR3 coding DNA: TGTGCCAGCAGCTTGGTTCCGGGGGAAAATGAGCAGTTCTTC. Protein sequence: CASSLVPGENEQFF. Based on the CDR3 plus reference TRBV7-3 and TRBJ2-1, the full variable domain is GAGVSQTPSNKVTEKGKYVELRCDPISGHTALYWYRQSLGQGPEFLIYFQGTGAADDSGLPNDRFFAVRPEGSVSTLKIQRTERGDSAVYLCASSLVPGENEQFFGPGTRLTVL.

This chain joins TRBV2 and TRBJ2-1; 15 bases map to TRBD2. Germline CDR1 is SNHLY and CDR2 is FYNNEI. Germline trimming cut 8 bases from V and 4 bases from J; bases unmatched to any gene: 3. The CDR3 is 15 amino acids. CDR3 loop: CASGTSGGTYNEQFF. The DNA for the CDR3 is TGTGCCAGCGGGACTAGCGGGGGGACATACAATGAGCAGTTCTTC.

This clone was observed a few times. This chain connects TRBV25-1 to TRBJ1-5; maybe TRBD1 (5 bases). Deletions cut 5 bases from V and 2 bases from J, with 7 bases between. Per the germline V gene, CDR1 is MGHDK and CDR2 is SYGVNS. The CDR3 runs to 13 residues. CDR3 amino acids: CASSQGGNQPQHF. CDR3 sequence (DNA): TGTGCCAGCAGTCAGGGCGGCAATCAGCCCCAGCATTTT. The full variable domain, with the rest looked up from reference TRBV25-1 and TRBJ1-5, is EADIYQTPRYLVIGTGKKITLECSQTMGHDKMYWYQQDPGMELHLIHYSYGVNSTEKGDLSSESTVSRIRTEHFPLTLESARPSHTSQYLCASSQGGNQPQHFGDGTRLSIL.

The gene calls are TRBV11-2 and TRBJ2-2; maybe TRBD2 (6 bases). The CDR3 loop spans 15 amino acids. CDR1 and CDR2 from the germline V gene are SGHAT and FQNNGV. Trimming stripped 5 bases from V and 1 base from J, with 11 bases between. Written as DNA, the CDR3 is TGTGCCAGCAGCCCGCAAGCGGGGAACACCGGGGAGCTGTTTTTT. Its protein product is CASSPQAGNTGELFF.

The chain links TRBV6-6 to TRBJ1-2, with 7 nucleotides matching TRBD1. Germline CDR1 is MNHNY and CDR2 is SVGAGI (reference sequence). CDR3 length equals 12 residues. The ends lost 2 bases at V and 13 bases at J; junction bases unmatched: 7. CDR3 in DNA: TGTGCCAGCAGTTACCGAACAGGGGATCCCACCTTC. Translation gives CASSYRTGDPTF.

CDR3 loop: CASSEGRDRVRVYGYTF. CDR3 sequence (DNA): TGTGCCAGCAGTGAAGGCCGGGACAGGGTTCGGGTCTATGGCTACACCTTC. The rearrangement links TRBV6-1 to TRBJ1-2; 9 positions match TRBD1. Per germline, CDR1 MNHNS and CDR2 SASEGT. V lost 1 base, J lost 4 bases, and 10 bases stayed unmatched. The CDR3 runs to 17 residues.

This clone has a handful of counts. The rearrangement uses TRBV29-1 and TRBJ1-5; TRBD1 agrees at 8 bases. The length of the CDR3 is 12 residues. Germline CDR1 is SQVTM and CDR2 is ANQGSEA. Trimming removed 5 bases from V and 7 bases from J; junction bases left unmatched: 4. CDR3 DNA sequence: TGCAGCGTTAAGACAGGGGAGCAGCCCCAGCATTTT. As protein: CSVKTGEQPQHF.

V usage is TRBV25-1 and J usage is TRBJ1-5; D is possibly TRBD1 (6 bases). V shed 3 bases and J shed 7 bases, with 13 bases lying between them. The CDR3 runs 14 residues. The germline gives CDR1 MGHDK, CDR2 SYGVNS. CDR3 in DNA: TGTGCCAGCAGTGAGTACGGGGGCGGGCAGCCCCAGCATTTT. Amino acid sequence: CASSEYGGGQPQHF.

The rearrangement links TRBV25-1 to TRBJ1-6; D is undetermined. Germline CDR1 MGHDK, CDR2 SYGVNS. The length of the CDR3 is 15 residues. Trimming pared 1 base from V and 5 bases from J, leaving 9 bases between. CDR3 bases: TGTGCCAGCAGTGAATTGGCAGGCGATAATTCACCCCTCCACTTT. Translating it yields CASSELAGDNSPLHF.

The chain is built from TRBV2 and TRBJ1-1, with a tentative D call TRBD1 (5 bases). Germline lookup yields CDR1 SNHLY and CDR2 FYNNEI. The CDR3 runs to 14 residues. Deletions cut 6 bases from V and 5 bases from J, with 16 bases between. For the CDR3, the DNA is TGTGCCAGCAGGGGGGAGGTTTCGGGAACTGAAGCTTTCTTT. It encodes CASRGEVSGTEAFF. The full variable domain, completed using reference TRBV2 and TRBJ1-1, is EPEVTQTPSHQVTQMGQEVILRCVPISNHLYFYWYRQILGQKVEFLVSFYNNEISEKSEIFDDQFSVERPDGSNFTLKIRSTKLEDSAMYFCASRGEVSGTEAFFGQGTRLTVV.

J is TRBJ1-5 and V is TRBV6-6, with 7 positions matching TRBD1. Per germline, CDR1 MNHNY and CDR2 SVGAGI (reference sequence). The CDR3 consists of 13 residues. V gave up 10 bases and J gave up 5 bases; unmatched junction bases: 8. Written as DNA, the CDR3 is TGTGCCACCGACACAGGGGCGTATCAGCCCCAGCATTTT. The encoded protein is CATDTGAYQPQHF.

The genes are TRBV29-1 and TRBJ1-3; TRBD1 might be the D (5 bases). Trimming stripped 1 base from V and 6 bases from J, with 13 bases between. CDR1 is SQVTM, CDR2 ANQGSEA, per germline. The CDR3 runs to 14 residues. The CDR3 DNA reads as TGCAGCGTTGAAGTTTTGGACATCCAAAACACCATATATTTT. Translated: CSVEVLDIQNTIYF.

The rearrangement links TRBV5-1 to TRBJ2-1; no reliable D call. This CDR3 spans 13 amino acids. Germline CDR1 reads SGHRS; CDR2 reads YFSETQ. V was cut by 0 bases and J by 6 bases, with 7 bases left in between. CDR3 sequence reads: CASSLAGPNEQFF. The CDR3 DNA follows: TGCGCCAGCAGCTTGGCCGGCCCCAATGAGCAGTTCTTC.

This CDR3 reads CASSHHRGRIYEQYF. DNA for the CDR3: TGCGCCAGCAGTCACCACAGGGGGCGAATCTACGAGCAGTACTTC. The V and J genes are TRBV23-1 and TRBJ2-7, with 9 bases lining up with TRBD1. TRBV23-1 is an ORF, and what it does is uncertain. V trimming: 3 bases; J trimming: 3 bases; junction bases outside the gene matches: 6. The CDR3 has 15 residues.

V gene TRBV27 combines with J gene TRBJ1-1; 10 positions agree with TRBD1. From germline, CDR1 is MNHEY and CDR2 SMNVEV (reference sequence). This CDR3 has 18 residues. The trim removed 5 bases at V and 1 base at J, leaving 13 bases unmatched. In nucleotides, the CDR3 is TGTGCCAGCAGTAGACAGGGGGCGCGTCCCTCGCCGAACACTGAAGCTTTCTTT. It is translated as CASSRQGARPSPNTEAFF.

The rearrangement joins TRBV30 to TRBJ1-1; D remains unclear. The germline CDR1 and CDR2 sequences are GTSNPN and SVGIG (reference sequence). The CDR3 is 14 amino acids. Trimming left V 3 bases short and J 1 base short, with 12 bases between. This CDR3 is CAWRPLLRNTEAFF. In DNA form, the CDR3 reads TGTGCCTGGAGACCCCTTTTGAGGAACACTGAAGCTTTCTTT. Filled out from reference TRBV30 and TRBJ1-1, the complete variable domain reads SQTIHQWPATLVQPVGSPLSLECTVEGTSNPNLYWYRQAAGRGLQLLFYSVGIGQISSEVPQNLSASRPQDRQFILSSKKLLLSDSGFYLCAWRPLLRNTEAFFGQGTRLTVV.

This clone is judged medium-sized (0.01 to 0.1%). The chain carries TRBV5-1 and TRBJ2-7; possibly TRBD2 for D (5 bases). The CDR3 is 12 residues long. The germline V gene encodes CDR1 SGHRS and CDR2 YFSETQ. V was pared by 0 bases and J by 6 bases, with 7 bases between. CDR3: CASSLDEGEQYF. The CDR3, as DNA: TGCGCCAGCAGCTTGGATGAGGGCGAGCAGTACTTC. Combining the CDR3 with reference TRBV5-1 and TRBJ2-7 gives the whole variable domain KAGVTQTPRYLIKTRGQQVTLSCSPISGHRSVSWYQQTPGQGLQFLFEYFSETQRNKGNFPGRFSGRQFSNSRSEMNVSTLELGDSALYLCASSLDEGEQYFGPGTRLTVT.

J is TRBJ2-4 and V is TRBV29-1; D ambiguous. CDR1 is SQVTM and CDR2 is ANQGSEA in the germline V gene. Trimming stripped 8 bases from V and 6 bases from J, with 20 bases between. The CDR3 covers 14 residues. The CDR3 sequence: CSPTLHRTLNIQYF. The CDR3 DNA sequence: TGCAGCCCTACTCTCCACAGAACTCTAAACATTCAGTACTTC.

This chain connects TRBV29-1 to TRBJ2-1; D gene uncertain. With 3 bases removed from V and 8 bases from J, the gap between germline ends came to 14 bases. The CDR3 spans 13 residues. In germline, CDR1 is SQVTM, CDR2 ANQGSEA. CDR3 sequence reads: CSVERGHGDEQFF. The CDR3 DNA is TGCAGCGTTGAGCGCGGCCATGGCGATGAGCAGTTCTTC.

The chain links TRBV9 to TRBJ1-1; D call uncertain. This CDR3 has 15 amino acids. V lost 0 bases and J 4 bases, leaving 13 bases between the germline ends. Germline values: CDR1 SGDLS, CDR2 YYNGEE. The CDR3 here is CASSVDPDPSTEAFF. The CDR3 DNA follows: TGTGCCAGCAGCGTAGATCCAGACCCGAGCACTGAAGCTTTCTTT.

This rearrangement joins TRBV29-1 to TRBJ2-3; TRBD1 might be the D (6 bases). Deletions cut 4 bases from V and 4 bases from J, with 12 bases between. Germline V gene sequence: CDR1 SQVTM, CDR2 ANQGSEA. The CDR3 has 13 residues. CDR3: CSVATGNPDTQYF. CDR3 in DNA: TGCAGCGTTGCGACAGGTAACCCAGATACGCAGTATTTT.

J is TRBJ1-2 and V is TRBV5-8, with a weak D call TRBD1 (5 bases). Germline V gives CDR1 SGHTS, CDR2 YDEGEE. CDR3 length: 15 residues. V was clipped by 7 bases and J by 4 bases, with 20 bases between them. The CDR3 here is CASVPEPGPIYGYTF. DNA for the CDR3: TGTGCCAGCGTTCCTGAACCGGGGCCGATCTATGGCTACACCTTC.

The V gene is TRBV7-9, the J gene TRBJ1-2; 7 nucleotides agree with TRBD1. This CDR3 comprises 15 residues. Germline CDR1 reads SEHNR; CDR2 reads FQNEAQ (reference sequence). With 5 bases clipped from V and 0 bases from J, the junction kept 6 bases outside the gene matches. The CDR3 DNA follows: TGTGCCAGCAGCCTAAGGGACAGCGCTAACTATGGCTACACCTTC. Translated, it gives CASSLRDSANYGYTF.

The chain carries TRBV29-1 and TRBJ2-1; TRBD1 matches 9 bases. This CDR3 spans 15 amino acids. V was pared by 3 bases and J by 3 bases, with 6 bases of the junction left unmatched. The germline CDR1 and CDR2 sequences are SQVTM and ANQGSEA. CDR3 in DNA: TGCAGCGTTGACGGGACAGGGATCTTCTACAATGAGCAGTTCTTC. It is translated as CSVDGTGIFYNEQFF.

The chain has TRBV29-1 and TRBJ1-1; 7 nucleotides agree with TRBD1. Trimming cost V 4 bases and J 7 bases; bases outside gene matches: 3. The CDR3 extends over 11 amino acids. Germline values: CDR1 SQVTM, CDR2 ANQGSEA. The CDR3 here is CSVGQGDEAFF. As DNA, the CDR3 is TGCAGCGTTGGGCAGGGGGATGAAGCTTTCTTT.

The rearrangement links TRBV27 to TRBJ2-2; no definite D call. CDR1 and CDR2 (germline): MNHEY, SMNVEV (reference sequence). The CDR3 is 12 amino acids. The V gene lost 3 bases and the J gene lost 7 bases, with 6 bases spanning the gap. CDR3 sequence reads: CASSFGDGELFF. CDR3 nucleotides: TGTGCCAGCAGTTTTGGCGACGGGGAGCTGTTTTTT.

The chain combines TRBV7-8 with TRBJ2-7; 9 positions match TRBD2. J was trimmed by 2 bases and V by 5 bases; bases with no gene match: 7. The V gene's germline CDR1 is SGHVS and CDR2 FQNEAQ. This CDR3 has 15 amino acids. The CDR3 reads CASSPLTSGTYEQYF. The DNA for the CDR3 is TGTGCCAGCAGCCCTTTGACTAGCGGCACCTACGAGCAGTACTTC.